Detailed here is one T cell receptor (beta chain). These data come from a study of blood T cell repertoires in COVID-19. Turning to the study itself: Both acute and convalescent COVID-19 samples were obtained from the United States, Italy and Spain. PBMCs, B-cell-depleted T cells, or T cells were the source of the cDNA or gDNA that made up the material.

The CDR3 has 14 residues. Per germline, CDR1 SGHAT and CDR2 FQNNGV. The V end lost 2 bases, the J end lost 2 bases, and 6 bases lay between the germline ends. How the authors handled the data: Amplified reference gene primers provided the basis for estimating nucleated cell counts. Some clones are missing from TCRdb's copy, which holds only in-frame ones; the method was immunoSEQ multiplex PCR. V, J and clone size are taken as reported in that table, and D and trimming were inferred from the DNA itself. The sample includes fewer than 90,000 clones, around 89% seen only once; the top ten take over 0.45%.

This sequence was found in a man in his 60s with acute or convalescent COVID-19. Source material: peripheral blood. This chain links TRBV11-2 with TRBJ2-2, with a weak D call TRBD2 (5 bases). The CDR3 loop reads CASSLTGNTGELFF. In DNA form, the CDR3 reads TGTGCCAGCAGCTTAACGGGAAACACCGGGGAGCTGTTTTTT. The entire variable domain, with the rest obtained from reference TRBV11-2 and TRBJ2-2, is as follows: EAGVAQSPRYKIIEKRQSVAFWCNPISGHATLYWYQQILGQGPKLLIQFQNNGVVDDSQLPKDRFSAERLKGVDSTLKIQPAKLEDSAVYLCASSLTGNTGELFFGEGSRLTVL.